This T cell receptor (beta chain) is from a study of T-cell memory formation after mild COVID-19. Background on the study: Among the donors, TCR clusters were largely specific to each donor. Study-level results: Among clones contracting day 15 to 85, CD4/CD8 was balanced, whereas later expanders leaned CD4+. Contracting CD4+ clones were located mainly in CM and EM, and CD8+ clones in EMRA.

TCR alpha and TCR beta cDNA libraries carrying sample barcodes and UMIs were produced by 5'RACE using constant-segment primers. A single record per CDR3 protein comes from TCRdb applying MiXCR to the 5' RACE reads. The table lists 550,000 to 700,000 distinct CDR3 sequences, approximately 15% of them singletons. Comments on this clonotype: Its antigen remains unknown.

Unmatched junction bases numbered 5, after V lost 0 bases and J lost 2 bases. The CDR3 has 17 amino acids. Per germline, CDR1 SGHTA and CDR2 FQGTGA. The J gene is TRBJ2-2, the V gene TRBV7-3; 8 bases match TRBD2. The receptor comes from an adult woman who had mild COVID-19 (a few samples of this study predate the infection). Cell type and time point are not known. Sequencing was done on a sample of PBMCs or a T cell subset sorted from them (not recorded which). The chain's CDR3 is CASSLTPAGVNTGELFF. The CDR3 coding sequence is TGTGCCAGCAGCTTAACGCCAGCGGGGGTAAACACCGGGGAGCTGTTTTTT.